One and the same sample provided the 15 T cell receptor beta chains below, sequenced in a study of early T cells in non-severe SARS-CoV-2 infection. TCRdb reanalysed the 5' RACE reads using MiXCR and keeps one entry per CDR3 protein. The data show about 39,000 distinct CDR3 sequences, with less than 7% seen just once and roughly 4% held by the top ten. Specimen: whole blood, collected at baseline. The receptors stem from an adult who was a healthcare worker with PCR-confirmed SARS-CoV-2 infection or an uninfected control (not recorded which).

This clonotype appeared many times. This chain joins TRBV20-1 and TRBJ2-3; D is ambiguous. The germline V gene has CDR1 DFQATT and CDR2 SNEGSKA (reference sequence). V lost 6 bases to trimming and J lost 6 bases, with 10 bases between them. This CDR3 spans 11 amino acids. CDR3 bases: TGCAGTGCCCCGACGGCGGATACGCAGTATTTT. Encoded protein: CSAPTADTQYF.

In the case of this clonotype: This may be a read error: a much more frequent sequence differs by one nucleotide. This chain joins TRBV7-9 and TRBJ1-1; D gene unclear. Trimming pared 5 bases from V and 4 bases from J, leaving 11 bases between. The CDR3 spans 13 residues. Germline V gene data show CDR1 as SEHNR and CDR2 as FQNEAQ (reference sequence). CDR3 sequence (DNA): TGTGCCAGCAGCCAGACCTCGATCACTGAAGCTTTCTTT. Translated, it gives CASSQTSITEAFF.

This clonotype was recorded many times. The chain is built from TRBV20-1 and TRBJ2-1; 14 nucleotides match TRBD2. This CDR3 is built from 17 residues. Germline loops: CDR1 DFQATT, CDR2 SNEGSKA (reference sequence). The V gene end was trimmed by 1 base and the J gene end by 7 bases; junction bases not matched to a gene: 9. The CDR3 DNA reads TGCAGTGCTAGAGCCCCGGGGACTAGCGGGAGCCCGAATGAGCAGTTCTTC. As protein: CSARAPGTSGSPNEQFF.

The chain has TRBV27 and TRBJ2-3, with D perhaps TRBD1 (5 bases). V lost 1 base, J lost 2 bases, and 13 bases lay in between. Germline V gene data show CDR1 as MNHEY and CDR2 as SMNVEV (reference sequence). The CDR3 consists of 16 residues. CDR3 DNA sequence: TGTGCCAGCAGTTTATTTCGACAGTCTAACACAGATACGCAGTATTTT. This encodes CASSLFRQSNTDTQYF.

This clonotype was picked up one time. Its ends do not fully match the called genes, so a read error is possible. V gene TRBV6-5 combines with J gene TRBJ1-2, with 7 bases fitting TRBD1. The CDR3 sequence is 14 residues long. Germline V gene data show CDR1 as MNHEY and CDR2 as SVGAGI. CDR3: CASGGTGANYGCTF. The CDR3, as DNA: TGTGCCAGCGGGGGAACAGGGGCCAACTATGGCTGCACCTTC.

The sample holds many counts of this clonotype. The gene calls are TRBV12-3 or TRBV12-4 and TRBJ2-1; D not certain. V lost 6 bases to trimming and J lost 4 bases, with 16 bases between them. This CDR3 is 15 amino acids long. CDR3 sequence reads: CASSPTPLGYNEQFF. The DNA of the CDR3 is TGTGCCAGCAGCCCCACACCCTTGGGGTACAATGAGCAGTTCTTC.

This clonotype came up many times. This chain links TRBV19 with TRBJ2-3; tentatively, D is TRBD1 (5 bases). The germline V gene has CDR1 LNHDA and CDR2 SQIVND (reference sequence). Trimming removed 3 bases at V and 6 bases at J, with 10 bases between. The CDR3 is 13 residues long. CDR3 loop: CASSMQGTDTQYF. For the CDR3, the DNA is TGTGCCAGTAGTATGCAGGGAACGGATACGCAGTATTTT.

This clonotype has only a few counts. The V gene is TRBV5-6, the J gene TRBJ2-4, with D tentatively TRBD1 (6 bases). V dropped 1 base and J dropped 8 bases, with 19 bases sitting between them. Germline loops: CDR1 SGHDT, CDR2 YYEEEE. The length of the CDR3 is 16 residues. The CDR3 nucleotides read TGTGCCAGCAGCTTGCTTGGCAGGGGCGCAGTAGACATTCAGTACTTC. Amino acid sequence: CASSLLGRGAVDIQYF.

This clonotype has a count of ten or more. The chain couples TRBV6-1 to TRBJ1-6, with 8 bases that match TRBD1. Trimming cost V 5 bases and J 6 bases; bases outside gene matches: 6. Germline V gene data show CDR1 as MNHNS and CDR2 as SASEGT. This CDR3 is 15 amino acids long. CDR3 region: CASSFRDRPNSPLHF. The CDR3 bases are TGTGCCAGCAGTTTCCGGGACAGGCCTAATTCACCCCTCCACTTT.

The gene calls are TRBV20-1 and TRBJ2-1; TRBD2 agrees at 16 bases. Trimming at V came to 2 bases and at J to 3 bases, leaving 16 bases not matched to a gene. In germline, CDR1 is DFQATT, CDR2 SNEGSKA (reference sequence). The CDR3 consists of 21 residues. The DNA for the CDR3 is TGCAGTGCTAGACCCGCGGAGTCGGGGACTAGCGGGAGGGCGGTCTACAATGAGCAGTTCTTC. Its translation: CSARPAESGTSGRAVYNEQFF.

The table lists this clonotype with many counts. The chain is built from TRBV20-1 and TRBJ2-4; the match to TRBD2 covers 10 bases. J lost 0 bases, V lost 3 bases, and 8 bases had no gene match. The CDR3 runs 17 residues. Per germline, CDR1 DFQATT and CDR2 SNEGSKA (reference sequence). The CDR3 is CSARVAGGILAKNIQYF. In nucleotides, the CDR3 is TGCAGTGCTAGGGTAGCGGGGGGTATACTAGCCAAAAACATTCAGTACTTC.

This clonotype was seen repeatedly, ten times or more. V is TRBV5-1 and J is TRBJ2-7; 7 bases agree with TRBD2. Germline assignment: CDR1 SGHRS and CDR2 YFSETQ. The CDR3 loop spans 14 amino acids. The CDR3: CSSTAGPPTHEQYF. The CDR3 nucleotides are TGCTCCTCTACAGCGGGACCACCCACCCACGAGCAGTACTTC.

The chain is built from TRBV7-2 and TRBJ1-5; D unresolved. The CDR3 runs 17 residues. Trimming stripped 4 bases from V and 5 bases from J, with 21 bases between. Germline CDR1 and CDR2: SGHTA and FQGNSA. The CDR3 sequence: CASSSPIGPTPYQPQHF. In DNA form, the CDR3 reads TGTGCCAGCAGCTCGCCGATAGGACCGACACCCTATCAGCCCCAGCATTTT.

This clonotype was seen at least ten times. The chain has TRBV29-1 and TRBJ2-6; D gene unclear. This CDR3 comprises 15 residues. The germline CDR1 and CDR2 sequences are SQVTM and ANQGSEA. Trimming stripped 5 bases from V and 3 bases from J, with 14 bases between. The CDR3 DNA reads as TGCAGCGTTCCCTGGTTCGTAGATGGGGCCAACGTCCTGACTTTC. This gives the protein CSVPWFVDGANVLTF.

This clonotype showed up just a few times. The rearrangement uses TRBV5-4 and TRBJ2-3; 8 bases fit TRBD1. This CDR3 is 14 amino acids long. The germline V gene has CDR1 SGHNT and CDR2 YYREEE (reference sequence). V lost 4 bases, J lost 4 bases, and 5 bases stayed unmatched. The CDR3 here is CASSARQGSDTQYF. The CDR3 region has the DNA TGTGCCAGCAGCGCGAGACAGGGGTCAGATACGCAGTATTTT.